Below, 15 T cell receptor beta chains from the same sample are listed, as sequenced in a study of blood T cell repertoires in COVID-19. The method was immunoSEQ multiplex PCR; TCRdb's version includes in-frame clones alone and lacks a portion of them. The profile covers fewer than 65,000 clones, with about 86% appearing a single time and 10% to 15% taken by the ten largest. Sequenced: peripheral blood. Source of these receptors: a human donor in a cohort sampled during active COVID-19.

CDR3 amino acids: CATSKGQTEIFEAFF. The CDR3 region has the DNA TGTGCCACCAGCAAGGGACAGACGGAGATTTTTGAAGCTTTCTTT. The chain recombines TRBV15 with TRBJ1-1, with TRBD1 identical over 7 bases. The germline CDR1 and CDR2 sequences are LNHNV and YYDKDF (reference sequence). Trimming cost V 4 bases and J 7 bases; bases outside gene matches: 12. This CDR3 region has 15 residues.

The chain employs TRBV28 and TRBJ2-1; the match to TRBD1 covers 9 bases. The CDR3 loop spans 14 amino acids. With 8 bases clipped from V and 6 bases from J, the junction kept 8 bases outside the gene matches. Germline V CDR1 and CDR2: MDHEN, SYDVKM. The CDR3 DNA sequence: TGTGCCAGCGACATCGGGACAGGGCCCAATGAGCAGTTCTTC. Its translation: CASDIGTGPNEQFF.

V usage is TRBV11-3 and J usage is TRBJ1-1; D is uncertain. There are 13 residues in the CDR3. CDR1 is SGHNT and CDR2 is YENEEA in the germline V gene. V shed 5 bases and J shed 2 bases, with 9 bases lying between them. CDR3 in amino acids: CASSPGANTEAFF. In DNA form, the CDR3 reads TGTGCCAGCAGCCCCGGAGCAAACACTGAAGCTTTCTTT.

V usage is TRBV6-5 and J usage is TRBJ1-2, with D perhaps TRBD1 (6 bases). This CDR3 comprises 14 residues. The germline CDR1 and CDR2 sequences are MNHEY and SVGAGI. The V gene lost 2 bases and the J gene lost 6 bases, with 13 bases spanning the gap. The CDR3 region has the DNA TGTGCCAGCAGTTACGCCGCGACAGGAGATGGCTACACCTTC. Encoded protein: CASSYAATGDGYTF.

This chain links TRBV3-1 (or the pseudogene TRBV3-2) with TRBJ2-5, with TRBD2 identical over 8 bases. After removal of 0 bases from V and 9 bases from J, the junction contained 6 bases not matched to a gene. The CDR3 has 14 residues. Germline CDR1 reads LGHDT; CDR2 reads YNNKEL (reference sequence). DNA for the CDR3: TGTGCCAGCAGCCAAGATTTTCGGGGGGGGGCCCAGTACTTC. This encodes CASSQDFRGGAQYF.

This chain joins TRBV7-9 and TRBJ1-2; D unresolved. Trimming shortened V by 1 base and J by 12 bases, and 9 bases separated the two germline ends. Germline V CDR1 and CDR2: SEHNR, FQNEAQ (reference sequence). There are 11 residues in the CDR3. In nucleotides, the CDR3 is TGTGCCAGCAGCTTAGACAGTAACCACACCTTC. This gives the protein CASSLDSNHTF.

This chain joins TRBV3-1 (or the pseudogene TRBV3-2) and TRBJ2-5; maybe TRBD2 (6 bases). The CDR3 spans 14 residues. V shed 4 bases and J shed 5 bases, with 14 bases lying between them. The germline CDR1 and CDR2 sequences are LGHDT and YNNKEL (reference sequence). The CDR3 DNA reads TGTGCCAGCAGCCTCCGCGGGGTTTGGGAGACCCAGTACTTC. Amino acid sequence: CASSLRGVWETQYF.

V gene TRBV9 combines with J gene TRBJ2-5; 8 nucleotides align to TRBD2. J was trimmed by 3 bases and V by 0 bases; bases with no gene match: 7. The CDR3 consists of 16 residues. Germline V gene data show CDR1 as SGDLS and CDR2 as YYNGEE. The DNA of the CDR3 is TGTGCCAGCAGCGTAGATTCCTCCGGGAGGGAAGAGACCCAGTACTTC. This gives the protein CASSVDSSGREETQYF.

CDR3 DNA: TGTGCCAGCAGTCTCCGGACTAGCGGGGGGTACAATGAGCAGTTCTTC. Its protein is CASSLRTSGGYNEQFF. The chain couples TRBV6-2 or TRBV6-3 to TRBJ2-1, with 14 nucleotides matching TRBD2. V dropped 5 bases and J dropped 4; count of bases not matched to a gene: 4. The CDR3 has 16 residues. In germline, CDR1 is MNHEY, CDR2 SVGEGT.

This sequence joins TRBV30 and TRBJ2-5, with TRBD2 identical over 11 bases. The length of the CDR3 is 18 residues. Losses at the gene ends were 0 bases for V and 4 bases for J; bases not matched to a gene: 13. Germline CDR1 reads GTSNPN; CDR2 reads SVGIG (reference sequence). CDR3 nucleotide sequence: TGTGCCTGGAGTGTACCCCGGGTAGCGGGAGGGCCCGGAGAGACCCAGTACTTC. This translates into CAWSVPRVAGGPGETQYF.

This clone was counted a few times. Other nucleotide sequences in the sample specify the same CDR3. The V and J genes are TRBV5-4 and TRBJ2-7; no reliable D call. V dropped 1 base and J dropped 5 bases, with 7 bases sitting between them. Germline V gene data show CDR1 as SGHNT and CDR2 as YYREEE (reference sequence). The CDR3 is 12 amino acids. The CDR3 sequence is CASSLWRNEQYF. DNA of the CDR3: TGTGCCAGCAGCTTGTGGCGGAACGAGCAGTACTTC.

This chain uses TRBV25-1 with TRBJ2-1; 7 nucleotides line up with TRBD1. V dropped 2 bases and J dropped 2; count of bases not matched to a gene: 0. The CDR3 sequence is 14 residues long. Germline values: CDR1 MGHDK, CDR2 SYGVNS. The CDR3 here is CASSEQGAYNEQFF. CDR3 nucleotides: TGTGCCAGCAGTGAACAGGGGGCCTACAATGAGCAGTTCTTC.

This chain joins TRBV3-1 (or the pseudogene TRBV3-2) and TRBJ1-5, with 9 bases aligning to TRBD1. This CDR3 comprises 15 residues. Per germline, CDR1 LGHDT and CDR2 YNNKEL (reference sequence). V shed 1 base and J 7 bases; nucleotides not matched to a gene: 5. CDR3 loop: CASSQGDREDQPQHF. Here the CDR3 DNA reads TGTGCCAGCAGCCAAGGGGACAGGGAGGACCAGCCCCAGCATTTT.

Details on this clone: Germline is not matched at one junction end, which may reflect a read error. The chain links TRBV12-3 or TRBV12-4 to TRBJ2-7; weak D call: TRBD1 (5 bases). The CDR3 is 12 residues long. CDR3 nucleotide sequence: TGTGCCAGCAGTGCCAAGGGGTACGAGCGGTACTTC. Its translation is CASSAKGYERYF.

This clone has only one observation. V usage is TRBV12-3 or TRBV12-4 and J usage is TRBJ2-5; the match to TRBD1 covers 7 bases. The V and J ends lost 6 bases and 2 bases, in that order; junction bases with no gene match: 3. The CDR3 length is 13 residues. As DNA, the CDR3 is TGTGCCAGCAGCAGGGGGATTCAAGAGACCCAGTACTTC. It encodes CASSRGIQETQYF.